Presented here are 25 T cell receptor beta chains from one specimen sequenced in a study of T cell changes during pregnancy in multiple sclerosis. Sequencing was performed with immunoSEQ multiplex PCR; in TCRdb, only in-frame clones are kept and a portion is missing. Among fewer than 45,000 clones listed, approximately 89% were seen once. Sequencing was performed on CD4+ T cells from peripheral blood mononuclear cells, taken after pregnancy. These receptor sequences come from a female donor in good health, enrolled as a control in a pregnancy study.

A note on this clone: One base away lies a much larger clone, so this may be a sequencing read error. The gene calls are TRBV11-2 and TRBJ2-3; possibly TRBD2 for D (6 bases). This CDR3 is built from 12 residues. Germline V gene data show CDR1 as SGHAT and CDR2 as FQNNGV. The V end was cut by 5 bases, the J end by 6 bases, with 9 bases between. The CDR3 DNA follows: TGTGCCAGCAGCCCCCGGGGGGATACGCAGTATTTT. Translating it yields CASSPRGDTQYF.

This clone was counted a single time. The chain links TRBV20-1 to TRBJ2-1; D unclear. Looked up from germline, CDR1 is DFQATT and CDR2 is SNEGSKA (reference sequence). CDR3 length: 11 amino acids. Trimming left V 3 bases short and J 7 bases short, with 7 bases between. The CDR3 spells CSASPRNEQFF. For the CDR3, the DNA is TGCAGTGCTAGCCCTAGAAATGAGCAGTTCTTC.

The genes are TRBV6-6 and TRBJ1-4; D may be TRBD1 (5 bases). Trimming pared 2 bases from V and 7 bases from J, leaving 14 bases between. Germline loops: CDR1 MNHNY, CDR2 SVGAGI (reference sequence). This CDR3 is 15 amino acids long. CDR3 amino acids: CASSYPTGGGEKLFF. The CDR3 bases are TGTGCCAGCAGTTACCCAACCGGGGGAGGTGAAAAACTGTTTTTT.

The rearrangement joins TRBV30 to TRBJ2-1; 10 bases align to TRBD2. The CDR3 runs to 15 residues. The J segment lost 14 bases and the V segment lost 1 base, leaving 14 bases of the junction unmatched. Germline-derived CDR1 and CDR2 are GTSNPN and SVGIG (reference sequence). The CDR3 loop is CAWSAPGLARPGEFF. Here the CDR3 DNA reads TGTGCCTGGAGTGCCCCGGGACTAGCGCGGCCGGGGGAGTTCTTC.

V and J are TRBV11-2 and TRBJ1-6; a weak D match, TRBD1 (5 bases). With 5 bases removed from V and 7 bases from J, the gap between germline ends came to 9 bases. In germline, CDR1 is SGHAT, CDR2 FQNNGV. The CDR3 covers 13 residues. CDR3 sequence (DNA): TGTGCCAGCAGCCGGGACTTCAATTCACCCCTCCACTTT. Translating gives CASSRDFNSPLHF.

The V and J genes are TRBV5-1 and TRBJ1-5; a weak D match, TRBD1 (5 bases). Deletions cut 0 bases from V and 5 bases from J, with 9 bases between. This CDR3 comprises 14 residues. Germline V lookup: CDR1 SGHRS, CDR2 YFSETQ. CDR3 residues: CASSLEGRDQPQHF. The CDR3 coding sequence is TGCGCCAGCAGCTTGGAGGGGAGGGATCAGCCCCAGCATTTT.

This chain's CDR3 is CASSEDSARYGYTF. The CDR3 region has the DNA TGTGCCAGCAGTGAGGACAGTGCTCGATATGGCTACACCTTC. The V gene is TRBV6-1, the J gene TRBJ1-2, with D possibly TRBD1 on 6 matching bases. The germline V gene encodes CDR1 MNHNS and CDR2 SASEGT. Trimming removed 3 bases at V and 5 bases at J, with 13 bases between. There are 14 residues in the CDR3.

This clone was picked up one time. Sequence at one end of the junction differs from germline and may be a read error. V is TRBV14 and J is TRBJ1-1; 7 bases fit TRBD1. The CDR3 length is 12 residues. CDR1 SGHDN and CDR2 FVKESK come from the germline V gene. Here the CDR3 reads CASSRGQPISYF. The CDR3 coding sequence is TGTGCCAGCAGCCGGGGACAGCCAATTTCTTACTTT.

The V and J genes are TRBV27 and TRBJ1-6; unclear D gene. The CDR3 has 19 residues. CDR1 is MNHEY, CDR2 SMNVEV, per germline (reference sequence). With 2 bases removed from V and 0 bases from J, the gap between germline ends came to 17 bases. The CDR3 DNA sequence: TGTGCCAGCAGTTTAAACGCAGGCCTCCTTAGCTCCTATAATTCACCCCTCCACTTT. Translating gives CASSLNAGLLSSYNSPLHF.

The chain uses TRBV5-6 and TRBJ2-1, with 11 bases that match TRBD2. Germline CDR1 SGHDT, CDR2 YYEEEE. The trim removed 2 bases at V and 8 bases at J, leaving 9 bases unmatched. The CDR3 is made up of 16 amino acids. CDR3 amino acids: CASSLLAGVGSDEQFF. CDR3 DNA sequence: TGTGCCAGCAGCTTACTAGCGGGAGTGGGCTCCGATGAGCAGTTCTTC.

This clone was seen a single time. The rearrangement links TRBV6-5 to TRBJ1-3; the D gene is possibly TRBD1 (6 bases). V lost 5 bases and J lost 9, with 14 bases in between. CDR1 and CDR2 from the germline V gene are MNHEY and SVGAGI. The CDR3 consists of 13 residues. In DNA, the CDR3 is TGTGCCAGCAGTAGAACCAGAGGGGGCACCATATATTTT. Its translation is CASSRTRGGTIYF.

The V call is TRBV10-3, the J call TRBJ1-3, with D perhaps TRBD1 (6 bases). V lost 10 bases, J lost 4 bases, and 11 bases lay in between. The CDR3 contains 12 residues. From germline, CDR1 is ENHRY and CDR2 SYGVKD. CDR3 DNA: TGTGCCACCACAGGGCCCGGAAACACCATATATTTT. As protein: CATTGPGNTIYF.

For the CDR3, the DNA is TGCAGCGTTGGGTTCCTAGAGACCTACAATGAGCAGTTCTTC. As protein: CSVGFLETYNEQFF. V gene TRBV29-1 combines with J gene TRBJ2-1; D gene unclear. This CDR3 contains 14 residues. Germline CDR1 is SQVTM and CDR2 is ANQGSEA. V was trimmed by 4 bases and J by 2 bases, leaving 12 bases between them.

This clone has just one count. The V gene is TRBV7-8, the J gene TRBJ2-7; D remains ambiguous. This CDR3 has 15 residues. CDR1 is SGHVS, CDR2 FQNEAQ, per germline. Deletions cut 0 bases from V and 3 bases from J, with 12 bases between. The chain's CDR3 is CASSLAPLGLYEQYF. In nucleotides, the CDR3 is TGTGCCAGCAGCTTAGCCCCGCTAGGTCTCTACGAGCAGTACTTC.

This clone came up once. This sequence joins TRBV9 and TRBJ2-1; 7 bases are shared with TRBD1. The CDR3 contains 13 residues. Germline V gives CDR1 SGDLS, CDR2 YYNGEE. The V and J ends lost 2 bases and 6 bases, in that order; junction bases with no gene match: 2. The CDR3 DNA reads TGTGCCAGCAGCGTCGACAGGGTCAATGAGCAGTTCTTC. Translated, it gives CASSVDRVNEQFF. The full variable domain, rest sourced from reference TRBV9 and TRBJ2-1, is DSGVTQTPKHLITATGQRVTLRCSPRSGDLSVYWYQQSLDQGLQFLIQYYNGEERAKGNILERFSAQQFPDLHSELNLSSLELGDSALYFCASSVDRVNEQFFGPGTRLTVL.

This chain links TRBV5-1 with TRBJ2-7; 9 nucleotides agree with TRBD2. With 1 base clipped from V and 2 bases from J, the junction kept 4 bases outside the gene matches. From germline, CDR1 is SGHRS and CDR2 YFSETQ. CDR3 length: 15 amino acids. Here the CDR3 reads CASSLSAGGAYEQYF. The CDR3 DNA reads as TGCGCCAGCAGCTTGTCGGCGGGGGGGGCCTACGAGCAGTACTTC.

This rearrangement joins TRBV25-1 to TRBJ2-3; 8 bases are shared with TRBD1. Germline values: CDR1 MGHDK, CDR2 SYGVNS. This CDR3 contains 16 residues. Trimming at V came to 4 bases and at J to 7 bases, leaving 13 bases not matched to a gene. The CDR3 DNA is TGTGCCAGCAGTGGGCCAAAGGACAGGGTCTTACATACGCAGTATTTT. Its protein product is CASSGPKDRVLHTQYF.

In the case of this clone: One end of the junction varies from germline; a read error may be responsible. This chain uses TRBV19 with TRBJ1-1, with 7 nucleotides matching TRBD1. Germline CDR1 reads LNHDA; CDR2 reads SQIVND (reference sequence). The CDR3 is made up of 13 amino acids. CDR3 sequence reads: CASSVDRDTEAFF. CDR3 DNA sequence: TGTGCCAGTAGTGTAGACAGGGATACTGAAGCTTTCTTT. The full variable domain, rest sourced from reference TRBV19 and TRBJ1-1, is DGGITQSPKYLFRKEGQNVTLSCEQNLNHDAMYWYRQDPGQGLRLIYYSQIVNDFQKGDIAEGYSVSREKKESFPLTVTSAQKNPTAFYLCASSVDRDTEAFFGQGTRLTVV.

CDR3 in amino acids: CASSVQETKGNEQFF. CDR3 sequence (DNA): TGTGCCAGCAGCGTCCAGGAGACCAAGGGGAATGAGCAGTTCTTC. The chain carries TRBV9 and TRBJ2-1; D may be TRBD1 (5 bases). CDR1 is SGDLS, CDR2 YYNGEE, per germline. The CDR3 runs to 15 residues. Trimming removed 2 bases from V and 7 bases from J, with 16 bases in between.

The count of this clone is one. The V call is TRBV18, the J call TRBJ2-7; D is uncertain. The CDR3 is made up of 14 amino acids. CDR1 is KGHSH, CDR2 LQKENI, per germline. Trimming shortened V by 3 bases and J by 6 bases, and 15 bases separated the two germline ends. CDR3 amino acids: CASSPAPSPSEQYF. In DNA form, the CDR3 reads TGTGCCAGCTCACCGGCTCCCTCGCCCTCCGAGCAGTACTTC.

The rearrangement uses TRBV2 and TRBJ2-1; D perhaps matches TRBD1 (6 bases). The V gene lost 6 bases and the J gene lost 2 bases, with 17 bases spanning the gap. The germline V gene has CDR1 SNHLY and CDR2 FYNNEI. This CDR3 has 16 residues. The CDR3 nucleotides are TGTGCCAGCAGCCGCGGACAGAATCCAACCTACAATGAGCAGTTCTTC. Protein: CASSRGQNPTYNEQFF. Variable domain in full (rest from reference TRBV2 and TRBJ2-1): EPEVTQTPSHQVTQMGQEVILRCVPISNHLYFYWYRQILGQKVEFLVSFYNNEISEKSEIFDDQFSVERPDGSNFTLKIRSTKLEDSAMYFCASSRGQNPTYNEQFFGPGTRLTVL.

The rearrangement uses TRBV7-6 and TRBJ1-1; TRBD1 matches 7 bases. The trim removed 2 bases at V and 0 bases at J, leaving 0 bases unmatched. CDR1 SGHVS and CDR2 FNYEAQ come from the germline V gene. The CDR3 runs 14 residues. The CDR3 is CASSLTGVNTEAFF. CDR3 in DNA: TGTGCCAGCAGCTTAACAGGGGTGAACACTGAAGCTTTCTTT.

The CDR3 loop is CASSLRGGGDIQYF. CDR3 bases: TGTGCCAGCAGTTTACGCGGGGGCGGGGACATTCAGTACTTC. The gene calls are TRBV27 and TRBJ2-4; D might be TRBD2 (7 bases). CDR1 MNHEY and CDR2 SMNVEV come from the germline V gene (reference sequence). This CDR3 region has 14 residues. V lost 2 bases and J 8 bases, leaving 13 bases between the germline ends.

V and J are TRBV7-2 and TRBJ2-2, with D unresolved. Germline CDR1 SGHTA, CDR2 FQGNSA. This CDR3 has 14 residues. The ends were cut back, 3 bases at V and 1 base at J, with 6 bases in the middle. CDR3 nucleotides: TGTGCCAGCAGCTTGTCCGGGAACACCGGGGAGCTGTTTTTT. Encoded protein: CASSLSGNTGELFF.

This clone was seen only once. The junction shows a germline mismatch at one end, possibly a read error. This sequence joins TRBV6-1 and TRBJ1-2; D not resolved. The CDR3 runs 13 residues. Germline-derived CDR1 and CDR2 are MNHNS and SASEGT. CDR3 in amino acids: CASREGSNYGYTF. For the CDR3, the DNA is TGTGCCAGCAGGGAAGGCAGTAACTATGGCTACACCTTC.